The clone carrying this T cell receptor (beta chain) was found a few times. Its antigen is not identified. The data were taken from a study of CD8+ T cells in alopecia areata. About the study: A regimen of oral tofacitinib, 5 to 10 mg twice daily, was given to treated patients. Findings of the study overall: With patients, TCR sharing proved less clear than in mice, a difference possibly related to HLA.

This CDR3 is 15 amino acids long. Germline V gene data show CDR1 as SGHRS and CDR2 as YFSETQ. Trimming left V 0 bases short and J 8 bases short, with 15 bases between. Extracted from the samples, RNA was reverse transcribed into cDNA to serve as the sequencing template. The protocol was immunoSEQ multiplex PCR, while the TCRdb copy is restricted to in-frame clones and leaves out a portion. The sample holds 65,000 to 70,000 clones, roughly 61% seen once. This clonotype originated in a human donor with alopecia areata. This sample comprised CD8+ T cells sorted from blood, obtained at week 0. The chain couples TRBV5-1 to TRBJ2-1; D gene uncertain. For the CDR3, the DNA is TGCGCCAGCAGCTTGGCCGGCCACCCAATGGATGAGCAGTTCTTC. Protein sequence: CASSLAGHPMDEQFF.